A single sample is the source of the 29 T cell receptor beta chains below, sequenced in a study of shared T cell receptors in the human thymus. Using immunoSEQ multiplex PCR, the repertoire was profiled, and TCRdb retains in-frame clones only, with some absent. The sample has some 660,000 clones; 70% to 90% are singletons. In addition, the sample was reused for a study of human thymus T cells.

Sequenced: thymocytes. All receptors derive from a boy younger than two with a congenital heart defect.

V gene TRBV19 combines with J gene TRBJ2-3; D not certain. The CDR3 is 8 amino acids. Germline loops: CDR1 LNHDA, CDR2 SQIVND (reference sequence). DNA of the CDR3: TGTGTATCAGATACGCAGTATTTT. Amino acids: CVSDTQYF.

CDR3 in DNA: TGTGCCAGCAGTTTGCAAAGGGACAGTGGCTACAATGAGCAGTTCTTC. Its protein product is CASSLQRDSGYNEQFF. This rearrangement joins TRBV28 to TRBJ2-1, with TRBD1 identical over 7 bases. Germline assignment: CDR1 MDHEN and CDR2 SYDVKM. V dropped 3 bases and J dropped 3; count of bases not matched to a gene: 8. The CDR3 runs 16 residues.

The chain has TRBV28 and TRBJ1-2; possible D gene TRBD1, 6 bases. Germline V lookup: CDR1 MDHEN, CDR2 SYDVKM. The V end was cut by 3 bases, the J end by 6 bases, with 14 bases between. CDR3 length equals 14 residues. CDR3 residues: CASSFGRGPNGYTF. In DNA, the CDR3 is TGTGCCAGCAGTTTCGGCAGGGGCCCCAATGGCTACACCTTC.

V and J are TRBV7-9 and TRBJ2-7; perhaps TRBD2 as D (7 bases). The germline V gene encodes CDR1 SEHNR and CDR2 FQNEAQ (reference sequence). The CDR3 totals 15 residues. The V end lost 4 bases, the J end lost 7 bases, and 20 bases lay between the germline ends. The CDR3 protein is CASSSTGTTLVEQYF. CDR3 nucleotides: TGTGCCAGCAGCTCAACAGGGACTACACTTGTAGAGCAGTACTTC.

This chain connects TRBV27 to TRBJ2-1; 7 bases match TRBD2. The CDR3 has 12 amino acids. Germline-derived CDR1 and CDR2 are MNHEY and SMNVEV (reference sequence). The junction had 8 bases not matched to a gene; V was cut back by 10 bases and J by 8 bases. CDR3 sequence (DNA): TGTGCCACGCGCGGGAGAGAGGATGAGCAGTTCTTC. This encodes CATRGREDEQFF.

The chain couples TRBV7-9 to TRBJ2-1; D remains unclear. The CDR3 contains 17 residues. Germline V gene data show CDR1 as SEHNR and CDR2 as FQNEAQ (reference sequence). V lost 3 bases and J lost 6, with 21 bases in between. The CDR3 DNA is TGTGCCAGCAGCTTTAGTACTACACCCGCCCAAGGCAATGAGCAGTTCTTC. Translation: CASSFSTTPAQGNEQFF.

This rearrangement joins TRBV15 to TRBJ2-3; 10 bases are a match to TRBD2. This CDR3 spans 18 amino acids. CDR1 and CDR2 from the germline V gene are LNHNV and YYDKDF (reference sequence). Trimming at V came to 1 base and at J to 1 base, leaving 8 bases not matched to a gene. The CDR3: CATSRASGGAIGTDTQYF. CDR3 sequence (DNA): TGTGCCACCAGCAGAGCCAGCGGGGGGGCCATTGGCACAGATACGCAGTATTTT.

The CDR3 sequence: CASSSPTATWDEQFF. The CDR3 DNA reads as TGTGCCAGCAGCTCCCCGACAGCCACTTGGGATGAGCAGTTCTTC. The chain couples TRBV5-6 to TRBJ2-1, with a tentative D call TRBD1 (5 bases). Germline CDR1 SGHDT, CDR2 YYEEEE. V was clipped by 3 bases and J by 8 bases, with 18 bases between them. The CDR3 has 15 residues.

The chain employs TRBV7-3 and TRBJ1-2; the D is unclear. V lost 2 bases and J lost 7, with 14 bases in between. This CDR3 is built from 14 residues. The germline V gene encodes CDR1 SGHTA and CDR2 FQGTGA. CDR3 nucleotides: TGTGCCAGCAGCTTAGGACTGACCGGGAGTGGCTACACCTTC. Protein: CASSLGLTGSGYTF.

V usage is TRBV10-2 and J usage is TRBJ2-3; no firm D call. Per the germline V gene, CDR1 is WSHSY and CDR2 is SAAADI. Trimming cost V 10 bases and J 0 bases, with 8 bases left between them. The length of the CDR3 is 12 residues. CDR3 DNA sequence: TGCGCCACCCTCCGGAGCACAGATACGCAGTATTTT. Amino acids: CATLRSTDTQYF.

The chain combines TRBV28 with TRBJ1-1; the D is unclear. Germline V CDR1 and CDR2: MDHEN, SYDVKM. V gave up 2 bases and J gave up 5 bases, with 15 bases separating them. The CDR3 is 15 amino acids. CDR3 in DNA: TGTGCCAGCAGTTTAGAGTCAGGAATTGGAACTGAAGCTTTCTTT. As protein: CASSLESGIGTEAFF.

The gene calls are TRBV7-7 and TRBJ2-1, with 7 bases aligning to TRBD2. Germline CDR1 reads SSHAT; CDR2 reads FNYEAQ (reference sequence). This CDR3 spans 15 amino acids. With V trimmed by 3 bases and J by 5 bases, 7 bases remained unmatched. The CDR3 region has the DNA TGTGCCAGCAGCTTCGGCCGGGAGGACGACAATGAGCAGTTCTTC. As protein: CASSFGREDDNEQFF. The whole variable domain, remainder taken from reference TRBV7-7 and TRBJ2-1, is GAGVSQSPRYKVTKRGQDVTLRCDPISSHATLYWYQQALGQGPEFLTYFNYEAQPDKSGLPSDRFSAERPEGSISTLTIQRTEQRDSAMYRCASSFGREDDNEQFFGPGTRLTVL.

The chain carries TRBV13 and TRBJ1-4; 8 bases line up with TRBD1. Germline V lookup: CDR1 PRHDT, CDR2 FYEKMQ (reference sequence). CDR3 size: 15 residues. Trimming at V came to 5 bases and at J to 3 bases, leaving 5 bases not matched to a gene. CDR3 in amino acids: CASSRDRGANEKLFF. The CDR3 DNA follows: TGTGCCAGCAGCCGCGACAGGGGAGCTAATGAAAAACTGTTTTTT.

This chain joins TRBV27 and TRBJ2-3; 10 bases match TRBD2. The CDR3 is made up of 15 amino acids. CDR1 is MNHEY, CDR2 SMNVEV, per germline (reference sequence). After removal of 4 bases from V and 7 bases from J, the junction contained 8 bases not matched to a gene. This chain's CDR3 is CASSSSSGGCNTQYF. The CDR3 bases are TGTGCCAGCAGTTCCTCTAGCGGGGGTTGTAATACGCAGTATTTT.

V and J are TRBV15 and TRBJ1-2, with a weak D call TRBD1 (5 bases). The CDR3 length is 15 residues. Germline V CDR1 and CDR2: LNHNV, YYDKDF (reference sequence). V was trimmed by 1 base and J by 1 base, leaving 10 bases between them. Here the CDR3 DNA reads TGTGCCACCAGCAGAGCCGCAGGGATTAACTATGGCTACACCTTC. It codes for CATSRAAGINYGYTF.

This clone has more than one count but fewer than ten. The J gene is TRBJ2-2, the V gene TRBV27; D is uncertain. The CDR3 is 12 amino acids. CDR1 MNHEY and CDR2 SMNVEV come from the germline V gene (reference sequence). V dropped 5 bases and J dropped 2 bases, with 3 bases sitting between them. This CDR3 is CASSTNTGELFF. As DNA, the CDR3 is TGTGCCAGCAGTACAAACACCGGGGAGCTGTTTTTT.

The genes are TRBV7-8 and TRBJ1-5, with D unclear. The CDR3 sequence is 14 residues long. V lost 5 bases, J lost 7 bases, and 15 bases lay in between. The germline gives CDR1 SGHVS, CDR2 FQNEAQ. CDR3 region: CASSLNGNLQPQHF. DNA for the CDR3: TGTGCCAGCAGCCTAAACGGGAATCTCCAGCCCCAGCATTTT.

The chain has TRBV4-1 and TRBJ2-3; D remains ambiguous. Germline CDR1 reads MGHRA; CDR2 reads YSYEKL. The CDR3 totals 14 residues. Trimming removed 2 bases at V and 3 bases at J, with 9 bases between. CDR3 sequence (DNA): TGCGCCAGCAGCCAACCGACACAGACAGATACGCAGTATTTT. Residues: CASSQPTQTDTQYF.

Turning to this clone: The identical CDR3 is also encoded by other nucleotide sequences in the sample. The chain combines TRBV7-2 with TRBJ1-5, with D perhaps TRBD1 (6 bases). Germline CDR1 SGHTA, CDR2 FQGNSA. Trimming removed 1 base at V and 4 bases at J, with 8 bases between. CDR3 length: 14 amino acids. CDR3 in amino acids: CASSLGQGNQPQHF. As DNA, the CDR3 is TGTGCCAGCAGCTTAGGGCAGGGGAATCAGCCCCAGCATTTT.

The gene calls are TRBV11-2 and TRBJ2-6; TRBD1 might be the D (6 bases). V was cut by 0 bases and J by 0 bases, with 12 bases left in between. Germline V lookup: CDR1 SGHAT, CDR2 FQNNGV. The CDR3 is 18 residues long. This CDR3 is CASSLDSPTGSGANVLTF. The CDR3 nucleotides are TGTGCCAGCAGCTTAGATTCCCCGACAGGCTCTGGGGCCAACGTCCTGACTTTC.

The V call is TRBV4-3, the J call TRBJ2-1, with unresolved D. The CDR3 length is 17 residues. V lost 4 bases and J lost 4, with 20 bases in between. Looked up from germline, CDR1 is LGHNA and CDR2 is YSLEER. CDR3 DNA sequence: TGCGCCAGCAGCCCGGCGAGGTGCGACTGTTTATACAATGAGCAGTTCTTC. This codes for CASSPARCDCLYNEQFF.

The CDR3 protein is CATGAGALTGELFF. As DNA, the CDR3 is TGTGCCACGGGGGCAGGGGCCCTCACCGGGGAGCTGTTTTTT. The V call is TRBV15, the J call TRBJ2-2, with D maybe TRBD1 (6 bases). V was shortened by 9 bases and J by 4 bases, with 15 bases between the two germline ends. The germline gives CDR1 LNHNV, CDR2 YYDKDF (reference sequence). This CDR3 comprises 14 residues.

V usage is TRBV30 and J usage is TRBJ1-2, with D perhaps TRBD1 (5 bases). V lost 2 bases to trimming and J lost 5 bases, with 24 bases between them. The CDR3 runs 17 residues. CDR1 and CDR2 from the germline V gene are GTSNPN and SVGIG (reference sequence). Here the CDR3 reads CAWSTPLLKGRRYGYTF. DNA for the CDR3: TGTGCCTGGAGTACTCCCCTGCTCAAGGGGCGCCGGTATGGCTACACCTTC.

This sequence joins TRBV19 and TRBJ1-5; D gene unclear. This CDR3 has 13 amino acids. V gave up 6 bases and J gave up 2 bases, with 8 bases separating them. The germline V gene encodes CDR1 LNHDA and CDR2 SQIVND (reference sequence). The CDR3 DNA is TGTGCCAGTAGGGTGGAGGGCAATCAGCCCCAGCATTTT. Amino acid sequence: CASRVEGNQPQHF.

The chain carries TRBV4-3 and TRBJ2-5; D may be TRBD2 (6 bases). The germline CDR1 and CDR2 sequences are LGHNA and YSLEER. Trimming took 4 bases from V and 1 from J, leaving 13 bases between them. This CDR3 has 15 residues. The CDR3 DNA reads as TGCGCCAGCAGCCTATACCGGGAGACCCAAGAGACCCAGTACTTC. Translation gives CASSLYRETQETQYF.

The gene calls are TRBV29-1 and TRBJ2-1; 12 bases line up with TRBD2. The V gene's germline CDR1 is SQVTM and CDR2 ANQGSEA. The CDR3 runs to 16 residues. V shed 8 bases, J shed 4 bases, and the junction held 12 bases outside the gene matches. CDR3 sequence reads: CSSKGLAGGTYNEQFF. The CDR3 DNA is TGCAGCTCCAAGGGGCTAGCGGGAGGGACGTACAATGAGCAGTTCTTC.

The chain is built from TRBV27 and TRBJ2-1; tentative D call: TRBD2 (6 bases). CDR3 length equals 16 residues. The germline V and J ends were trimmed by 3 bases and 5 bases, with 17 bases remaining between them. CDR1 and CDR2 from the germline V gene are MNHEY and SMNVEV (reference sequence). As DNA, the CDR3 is TGTGCCAGCAGTTTGAGGCCGGGAGCGGAGGACAATGAGCAGTTCTTC. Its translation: CASSLRPGAEDNEQFF.

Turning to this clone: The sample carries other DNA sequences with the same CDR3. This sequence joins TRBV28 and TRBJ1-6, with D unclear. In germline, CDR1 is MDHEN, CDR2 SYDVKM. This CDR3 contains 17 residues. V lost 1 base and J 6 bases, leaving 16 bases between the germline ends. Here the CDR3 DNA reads TGTGCCAGCAGTTTATATCCCCCAATCTACGGTAATTCACCCCTCCACTTT. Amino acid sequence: CASSLYPPIYGNSPLHF.

The CDR3 sequence is CASKGELGQGDVGELFF. In nucleotides, the CDR3 is TGCGCCAGCAAGGGGGAGCTGGGACAGGGGGATGTCGGGGAGCTGTTTTTT. V usage is TRBV5-1 and J usage is TRBJ2-2; the match to TRBD1 covers 11 bases. V shed 6 bases and J 7 bases; nucleotides not matched to a gene: 14. This CDR3 is built from 17 residues. From germline, CDR1 is SGHRS and CDR2 YFSETQ.